Shown below are 22 T cell receptor beta chains from a single sample sequenced in a study of blood T cells in healthy people across ages. For the second PCR, which ran for roughly 7 to 11 cycles, a sample-barcoded 5' primer and a J-beta primer mix were used. One entry per CDR3 protein, called by TCRdb with MiXCR from the 5' RACE reads. The data hold more than 550,000 distinct CDR3 sequences, with 22% observed a single time. Sequencing was done on a sample of blood. All receptors derive from an older man in good health.

The chain has TRBV24-1 and TRBJ2-3; no firm D call. Germline lookup yields CDR1 KGHDR and CDR2 SFDVKD. V was pared by 1 base and J by 4 bases, with 2 bases between. The CDR3 runs 12 residues. The CDR3 spells CATSDFPDTQYF. The CDR3 DNA is TGTGCCACCAGTGATTTCCCAGATACGCAGTATTTT.

CDR3 in DNA: TGTGCCAGCAGCTTAGATACCCCGACAGGGGGTGGGGAGACCCAGTACTTC. Translation: CASSLDTPTGGGETQYF. V is TRBV11-2 and J is TRBJ2-5; TRBD1 matches at 9 bases. CDR1 SGHAT and CDR2 FQNNGV come from the germline V gene. V shed 0 bases and J 5 bases; nucleotides not matched to a gene: 10. The CDR3 sequence is 17 residues long.

On this clonotype itself: A single base separates this from a much larger clone, so it may be a read error. The chain couples TRBV6-5 to TRBJ1-2; 11 bases map to TRBD1. The ends lost 5 bases at V and 4 bases at J; junction bases unmatched: 3. Germline assignment: CDR1 MNHEY and CDR2 SVGAGI. The CDR3 totals 14 residues. DNA of the CDR3: TGTGCCAGCAGTAGGACAGGGGGCGCCTATGGCTACACCTTC. Its translation is CASSRTGGAYGYTF.

This clonotype was detected only a few times. One end of the junction varies from germline; a read error may be responsible. The chain carries TRBV6-2 or TRBV6-3 and TRBJ1-4, with no clear D. Germline CDR1 is MNHEY and CDR2 is SVGEGT. There are 16 residues in the CDR3. The CDR3 loop reads CASSYGMRRALWKPFF. The CDR3 bases are TGTGCCAGCAGTTACGGTATGCGACGGGCGCTATGGAAACCGTTTTTT.

The chain has TRBV2 and TRBJ2-5, with TRBD2 identical over 13 bases. The end of the DNA aligns better with TRBJ2-1, so the J call may be wrong. The CDR3 is 14 residues long. CDR1 and CDR2 (germline): SNHLY, FYNNEI. This chain's CDR3 is CASLSGTSGKEQFF. The DNA for the CDR3 is TGTGCCAGCCTCTCCGGGACTAGCGGGAAGGAGCAGTTCTTC.

This sequence joins TRBV2 and TRBJ2-5; possible D gene TRBD2, 5 bases. Germline loops: CDR1 SNHLY, CDR2 FYNNEI. V shed 7 bases and J shed 2 bases, with 14 bases lying between them. The CDR3 extends over 14 amino acids. CDR3 loop: CASTLNGLQETQYF. As DNA, the CDR3 is TGTGCCAGCACCTTAAATGGACTTCAAGAGACCCAGTACTTC.

This clonotype showed up just a few times. This chain connects TRBV6-1 to TRBJ1-2; TRBD1 agrees at 9 bases. The germline V gene encodes CDR1 MNHNS and CDR2 SASEGT. Trimming cost V 3 bases and J 7 bases; bases outside gene matches: 3. The CDR3 runs 13 residues. CDR3 protein: CASSERQGVGYTF. CDR3 bases: TGTGCCAGCAGTGAGCGACAGGGGGTTGGCTACACCTTC.

The chain combines TRBV11-3 with TRBJ2-2; D is perhaps TRBD1 (6 bases). This CDR3 spans 15 amino acids. Trimming removed 3 bases from V and 3 bases from J, with 11 bases in between. Germline CDR1 and CDR2: SGHNT and YENEEA. CDR3 sequence: CASSFIGGDTGELFF. The CDR3 DNA reads TGTGCCAGCAGCTTCATAGGGGGAGACACCGGGGAGCTGTTTTTT.

This chain links TRBV11-2 with TRBJ2-7, with D hard to call. V lost 1 base to trimming and J lost 2 bases, with 9 bases between them. The CDR3 runs to 14 residues. Germline V gives CDR1 SGHAT, CDR2 FQNNGV. CDR3 in amino acids: CASSLGQSAYEQYV. CDR3 nucleotides: TGTGCCAGCAGCTTAGGGCAGTCCGCCTACGAGCAGTACGTC.

Ten or more counts support this clonotype. The chain employs TRBV3-1 and TRBJ2-7; weak D call: TRBD1 (5 bases). V shed 1 base and J shed 6 bases, with 10 bases lying between them. The CDR3 consists of 13 residues. Germline values: CDR1 LGHDT, CDR2 YNNKEL (reference sequence). Here the CDR3 reads CASSQVLGAEQYF. CDR3 in DNA: TGTGCCAGCAGCCAAGTTTTAGGGGCCGAGCAGTACTTC.

There are a few counts of this clonotype. The chain links TRBV28 to TRBJ2-5; D is uncertain. V was pared by 8 bases and J by 1 base, with 11 bases between. Germline V gene sequence: CDR1 MDHEN, CDR2 SYDVKM. This CDR3 has 13 amino acids. Here the CDR3 DNA reads TGTGCCAGCCATTCCGGGTTCCAAGAGACCCAGTACTTC. Amino acid sequence: CASHSGFQETQYF. Full variable domain (outside the CDR3, taken from reference TRBV28 and TRBJ2-5): DVKVTQSSRYLVKRTGEKVFLECVQDMDHENMFWYRQDPGLGLRLIYFSYDVKMKEKGDIPEGYSVSREKKERFSLILESASTNQTSMYLCASHSGFQETQYFGPGTRLLVL.

The chain recombines TRBV29-1 with TRBJ2-1, with D hard to call. V was cut by 4 bases and J by 7 bases, with 8 bases left in between. Germline V lookup: CDR1 SQVTM, CDR2 ANQGSEA. CDR3 length: 11 amino acids. CDR3 region: CSVVRLNEQFF. Here the CDR3 DNA reads TGCAGCGTTGTAAGGTTGAATGAGCAGTTCTTC.

The genes are TRBV20-1 and TRBJ1-5, with 9 bases matching TRBD1. Per the germline V gene, CDR1 is DFQATT and CDR2 is SNEGSKA (reference sequence). The junction had 8 bases not matched to a gene; V was cut back by 2 bases and J by 0 bases. The CDR3 totals 17 residues. CDR3 sequence reads: CSARPTGGVYSNQPQHF. CDR3 bases: TGCAGTGCTAGACCTACAGGGGGCGTATATAGCAATCAGCCCCAGCATTTT.

Only a few counts were recorded for this clonotype. The chain uses TRBV20-1 and TRBJ2-7; tentative D call: TRBD2 (6 bases). Trimming left V 5 bases short and J 5 bases short, with 13 bases between. This CDR3 region has 12 residues. Germline loops: CDR1 DFQATT, CDR2 SNEGSKA (reference sequence). CDR3 coding DNA: TGCAGTGCTCAAAGGACGGGAGACGAGCAGTACTTC. Its translation: CSAQRTGDEQYF.

In its sample, this clonotype was seen a few times. V and J are TRBV5-1 and TRBJ2-3; D not certain. Germline CDR1 SGHRS, CDR2 YFSETQ. The CDR3 extends over 17 amino acids. V was clipped by 0 bases and J by 1 base, with 15 bases between them. For the CDR3, the DNA is TGCGCCAGCAGCTTGGTGGATAGGGCCCTCCGCACAGATACGCAGTATTTT. It is translated as CASSLVDRALRTDTQYF.

This clonotype has just a few counts. The chain uses TRBV12-3 or TRBV12-4 and TRBJ2-7, with TRBD2 as a possible D gene (6 bases). V gave up 3 bases and J gave up 9 bases, with 21 bases separating them. The CDR3 consists of 15 residues. The CDR3 protein is CASSFSSGVSSGQYV. The CDR3, as DNA: TGTGCCAGCAGTTTTTCGTCGGGAGTGTCTTCGGGGCAGTACGTC.

The chain joins TRBV2 to TRBJ2-5; maybe TRBD1 (5 bases). Germline V gene lookup returns CDR1 SNHLY and CDR2 FYNNEI. The CDR3 runs to 14 residues. V was trimmed by 6 bases and J by 1 base, leaving 12 bases between them. CDR3 region: CASRLQVIQETQYF. CDR3 DNA: TGTGCCAGCAGGTTACAGGTGATCCAAGAGACCCAGTACTTC.

This sequence joins TRBV18 and TRBJ2-3, with D perhaps matching TRBD2 (5 bases). Per germline, CDR1 KGHSH and CDR2 LQKENI. The V gene lost 3 bases and the J gene lost 6 bases, with 10 bases spanning the gap. The CDR3 extends over 13 amino acids. The CDR3 region has the DNA TGTGCCAGCTCACCCACGGGGATGGATACGCAGTATTTT. It encodes CASSPTGMDTQYF.

V gene TRBV29-1 combines with J gene TRBJ2-3, with D uncertain. The CDR3 runs 12 residues. The germline V gene has CDR1 SQVTM and CDR2 ANQGSEA. V was trimmed by 8 bases and J by 4 bases, leaving 13 bases between them. The CDR3 spells CSPKDLADTQYF. CDR3 sequence (DNA): TGCAGCCCCAAGGACCTAGCAGATACGCAGTATTTT.

V usage is TRBV6-2 or TRBV6-3 and J usage is TRBJ2-1, with TRBD1 identical over 10 bases. The DNA end favors TRBJ2-7, so the J call may be wrong. Per the germline V gene, CDR1 is MNHEY and CDR2 is SVGEGT. The CDR3 has 14 amino acids. The CDR3 region is CASTRTGGSYEQYV. CDR3 nucleotide sequence: TGTGCCAGCACCCGGACAGGGGGCTCCTACGAGCAGTACGTC.

This clonotype is a singleton in its sample. V usage is TRBV12-3 or TRBV12-4 and J usage is TRBJ1-3; D unresolved. V lost 5 bases to trimming and J lost 0 bases, with 14 bases between them. The CDR3 runs to 16 residues. CDR3 DNA sequence: TGTGCCAGCAGTCAGAGGGCAGGCAGCTCTGGAAACACCATATATTTT. Translation gives CASSQRAGSSGNTIYF.

The V gene is TRBV3-1, the J gene TRBJ2-5; TRBD2 agrees at 7 bases. The CDR3 loop spans 16 amino acids. After removal of 0 bases from V and 10 bases from J, the junction contained 14 bases not matched to a gene. Germline V lookup: CDR1 LGHDT, CDR2 YNNKEL (reference sequence). The CDR3 sequence is CASSQDMTGGGKSQYF. The CDR3 DNA reads as TGTGCCAGCAGCCAAGATATGACGGGGGGTGGAAAGAGCCAGTACTTC.